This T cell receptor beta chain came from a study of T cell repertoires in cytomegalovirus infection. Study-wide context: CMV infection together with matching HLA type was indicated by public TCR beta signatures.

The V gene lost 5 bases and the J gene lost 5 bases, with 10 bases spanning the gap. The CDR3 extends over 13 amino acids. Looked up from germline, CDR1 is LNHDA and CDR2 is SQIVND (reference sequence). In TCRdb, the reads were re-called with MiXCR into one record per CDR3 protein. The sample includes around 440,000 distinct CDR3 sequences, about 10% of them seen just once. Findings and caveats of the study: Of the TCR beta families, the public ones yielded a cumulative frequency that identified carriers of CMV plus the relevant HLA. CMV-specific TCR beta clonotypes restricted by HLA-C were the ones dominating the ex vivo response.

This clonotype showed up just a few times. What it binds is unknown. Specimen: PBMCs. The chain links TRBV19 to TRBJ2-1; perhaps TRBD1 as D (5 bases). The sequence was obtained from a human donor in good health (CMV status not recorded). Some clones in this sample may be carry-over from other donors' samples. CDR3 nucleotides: TGTGCCAGTAGTTCCAGGGTCCACAATGAGCAGTTCTTC. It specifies CASSSRVHNEQFF.